A selection of T cell receptor beta chains follows, all from one sample in a study of T cell responses to AZD1222 COVID-19 vaccine. TCRdb's copy holds only in-frame clones and misses some; the assay was immunoSEQ multiplex PCR. The sample comprises 120,000 or so clones, 92% of which are singletons, and approximately 8% rests with the top ten. The source material was peripheral blood, sampled on day 0 of AZD1222 vaccination. The receptors were sampled from an adult in good health. The CDR3 runs from the conserved cysteine through the conserved F or W. The order of the fields is clone size, D gene, V gene, J gene, CDR3 DNA, CDR3 protein. A D gene is named only where the DNA matches it firmly. Expanded clones are given a class, and other clones once, few, many or no size at all.

size: .
D: TRBD2
V: TRBV11-3
J: TRBJ2-1
DNA: TGTGCCAGCAGCTTAGATGGGGCGGGGGGGGTAGGTCAGTTCTTC
CDR3: CASSLDGAGGVGQFF

size: .
D: TRBD1
V: TRBV7-9
J: TRBJ1-5
DNA: TGTGCCAGCAGCCGGGACAGCTATCAGCCCCAGCATTTT
CDR3: CASSRDSYQPQHF

size: .
D: .
V: TRBV6-1
J: TRBJ1-2
DNA: TGTGCCAGCAGTGAAGGTCTCACGTGGGACTATGGCTACACCTTC
CDR3: CASSEGLTWDYGYTF

size: .
D: .
V: TRBV7-8
J: TRBJ2-7
DNA: TGTGCCAGCAGCTTAGAACAGGGAGCCCACGAGCAGTACTTC
CDR3: CASSLEQGAHEQYF

size: .
D: .
V: TRBV3-1/TRBV3-2
J: TRBJ2-5
DNA: TGTGCCAGCAGCCCGGGGGGCAGGGGGCGGGAGACCCAGTACTTC
CDR3: CASSPGGRGRETQYF

size: once
D: .
V: TRBV1
J: TRBJ2-7
DNA: TGCACCAGCAGCCAATTAGCGGGGTCCGACGAGCAGTACTTC
CDR3: CTSSQLAGSDEQYF

size: .
D: .
V: TRBV10-3
J: TRBJ1-3
DNA: TGTGCCATCAGTGAGTCGGTTTTGCTTGTCTCTGGAAACACCATATATTTT
CDR3: CAISESVLLVSGNTIYF

size: .
D: .
V: TRBV19
J: TRBJ1-2
DNA: TGTGCCAGCAGCGACACGAACTATGGCTACACCTTC
CDR3: CASSDTNYGYTF

size: .
D: TRBD1
V: TRBV19
J: TRBJ1-6
DNA: TGTGCCAGTGGTTCCCAAGGTGGACAGGGTAATTCACCCCTCCACTTT
CDR3: CASGSQGGQGNSPLHF

size: .
D: TRBD2
V: TRBV7-9
J: TRBJ2-1
DNA: TGTGCCAGCACCCGTAGCGGGGGTGATGAGCAGTTCTTC
CDR3: CASTRSGGDEQFF

size: .
D: .
V: TRBV4-1
J: TRBJ1-1
DNA: TGCGCCAGCAGCCAAGGAAGGGGTGAGAACACTGAAGCTTTCTTT
CDR3: CASSQGRGENTEAFF

size: .
D: TRBD2
V: TRBV7-2
J: TRBJ2-5
DNA: TGTGCCAGCAGTTTTACGACTAGCACTCAAGAGACCCAGTACTTC
CDR3: CASSFTTSTQETQYF

size: .
D: .
V: TRBV28
J: TRBJ2-7
DNA: TGTGCCAGCAGTCTACAGAGAACCTACGAGCAGTACTTC
CDR3: CASSLQRTYEQYF

size: .
D: .
V: TRBV20-1
J: TRBJ2-5
DNA: TGCAGTGCTAGTGTAGGGCGGGGGCCTTACCAAGAGACCCAGTACTTC
CDR3: CSASVGRGPYQETQYF

size: .
D: .
V: TRBV9
J: TRBJ2-1
DNA: TGTGCCAGCAGCGCCTTTGAGGGAAAATCCTACAATGAGCAGTTCTTC
CDR3: CASSAFEGKSYNEQFF

size: .
D: TRBD1
V: TRBV9
J: TRBJ1-2
DNA: TGTGCCAGCAGCGTGAACAGGGGGCGGCATGGCTACACCTTC
CDR3: CASSVNRGRHGYTF

size: .
D: .
V: TRBV19
J: TRBJ2-6
DNA: TGTGCCAGTAGTATAATTGAGGGGGCCAACGTCCTGACTTTC
CDR3: CASSIIEGANVLTF

size: .
D: .
V: TRBV3-1/TRBV3-2
J: TRBJ2-5
DNA: TGTGCCAGCAGCCAAGCTTTAGCGGAACAAGAGACCCAGTACTTC
CDR3: CASSQALAEQETQYF

size: once
D: .
V: TRBV29-1
J: TRBJ1-5
DNA: TGCAGCGTTGTTAAGGGGGTAAGTCAGCCCCAGCATTTT
CDR3: CSVVKGVSQPQHF

size: .
D: TRBD2
V: TRBV24-1
J: TRBJ2-5
DNA: TGTGCCACCAATAACGGGGGGGCTGGAGAGACCCAGTACTTC
CDR3: CATNNGGAGETQYF

size: once
D: TRBD1
V: TRBV6-6
J: TRBJ2-1
DNA: TGTGCCAGCAGTTACCGGACAGGGGCGTCCTACAATGAGCAGTTCTTC
CDR3: CASSYRTGASYNEQFF

size: once
D: .
V: TRBV5-1
J: TRBJ2-7
DNA: TGCGCCAGCAGCTTGAGGGACAAAAACTACGAGCAGTACTTC
CDR3: CASSLRDKNYEQYF

size: .
D: TRBD1
V: TRBV7-3
J: TRBJ2-5
DNA: TGTGCCAGCAGTCGGGACAGGGGAGATGAGACCCAGTACTTC
CDR3: CASSRDRGDETQYF

size: .
D: TRBD1
V: TRBV14
J: TRBJ1-2
DNA: TGTGCCAGCAGCCCAGGGACAGGGGGCCTGGGCTATGGCTACACCTTC
CDR3: CASSPGTGGLGYGYTF

size: .
D: .
V: TRBV19
J: TRBJ1-2
DNA: TGTGCCTCCTCGGGCTATGGCTACACCTTC
CDR3: CASSGYGYTF

size: .
D: .
V: TRBV25-1
J: TRBJ1-6
DNA: TGTGCCAGCAGTGCGGGACGGATGACCGATTCACCCCTCCACTTT
CDR3: CASSAGRMTDSPLHF

size: .
D: .
V: TRBV18
J: TRBJ1-2
DNA: TGTGCCAGCTCACCTCCTACGGTGGCTGGCTACACCTTC
CDR3: CASSPPTVAGYTF

size: .
D: .
V: TRBV4-1
J: TRBJ1-1
DNA: TGCGCCAGCAGCCTCCCACGGGGAGCGGATGAAGCTTTCTTT
CDR3: CASSLPRGADEAFF

size: once
D: TRBD1
V: TRBV28
J: TRBJ1-5
DNA: TGTGCCAGCAGTTCCCCGGGGGACAGGGCGGGTCAGCCCCAGCATTTT
CDR3: CASSSPGDRAGQPQHF

size: .
D: .
V: TRBV12-3/TRBV12-4
J: TRBJ2-7
DNA: TGTGCCAGCAAATACATGAACGAGCAGTACTTC
CDR3: CASKYMNEQYF

size: .
D: .
V: TRBV7-6
J: TRBJ1-3
DNA: TGTGCCAGCAGCTTAGACGGCCCCTACTCTGGAAACACCATATATTTT
CDR3: CASSLDGPYSGNTIYF